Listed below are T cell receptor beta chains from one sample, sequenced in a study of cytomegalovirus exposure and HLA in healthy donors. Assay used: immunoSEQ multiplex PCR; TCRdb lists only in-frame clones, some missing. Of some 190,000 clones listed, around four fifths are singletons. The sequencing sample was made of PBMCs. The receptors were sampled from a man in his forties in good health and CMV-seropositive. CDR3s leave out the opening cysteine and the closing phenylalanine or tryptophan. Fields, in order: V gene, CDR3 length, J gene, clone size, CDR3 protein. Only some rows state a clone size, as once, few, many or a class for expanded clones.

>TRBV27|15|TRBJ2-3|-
ASSLLGQGASTDTQY
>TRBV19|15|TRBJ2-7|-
ASSIESSSGRAYEQY
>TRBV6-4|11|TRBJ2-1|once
ASSDSEENEQF
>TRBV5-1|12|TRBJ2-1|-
ASSSGGTGDEQF
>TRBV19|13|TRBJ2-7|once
ASSTQSGQAYEQY
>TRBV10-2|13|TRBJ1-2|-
ASSESVGGTGGYT
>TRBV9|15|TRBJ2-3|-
ASSPRTSGTSTDTQY
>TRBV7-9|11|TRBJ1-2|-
ASRGEVDYGYT
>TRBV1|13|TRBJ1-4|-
TSSQAVATNEKLF
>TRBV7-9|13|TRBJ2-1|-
ASSLGLAAYNEQF
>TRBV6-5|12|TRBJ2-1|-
ASSGQGHYNEQF
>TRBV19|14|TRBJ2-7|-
ASSTKGTSGSYEQY
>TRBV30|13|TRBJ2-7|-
AWISGRAYPYEQY
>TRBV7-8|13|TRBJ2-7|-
ASTSSSGRIYEQY
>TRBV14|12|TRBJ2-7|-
ASSQGTGQYEQY
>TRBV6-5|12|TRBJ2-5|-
ASSYGTGVETQY
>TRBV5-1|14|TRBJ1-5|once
ASRGGDRGGNQPQH
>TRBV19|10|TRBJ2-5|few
ARPTGGQTQY
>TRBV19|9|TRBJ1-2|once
ASTANYGYT
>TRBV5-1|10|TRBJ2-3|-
ASSSGTDTQY
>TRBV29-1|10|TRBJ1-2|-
SAETVNYGYT
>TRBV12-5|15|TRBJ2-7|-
ASGLPARQGQSYEQY
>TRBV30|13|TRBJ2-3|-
AWSGASGSTDTQY
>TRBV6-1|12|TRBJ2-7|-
ASSPGQGYYEQY